This TCR beta chain was obtained from a study of cytomegalovirus exposure and HLA in healthy donors. Whole-study findings and limits: What a later analysis showed was that several of the most significant clusters appeared linked to common viral pathogens. Later work found that TCR association rates differed between HLA loci; DRB1 had the most and HLA-C the fewest.

V was cut by 5 bases and J by 6 bases, with 11 bases left in between. The CDR3 length is 13 residues. Germline loops: CDR1 SGHTA, CDR2 FQGTGA. Points on this clone: Antigen: not known.

PCR used 60 Vbeta primers and 13 Jbeta primers. Some clones are missing from TCRdb's copy, which holds only in-frame ones; the method was immunoSEQ multiplex PCR. Of under 200,000 clones listed, 80% to 85% are singletons. The receptor's source is a girl aged 2-9 years in good health and CMV-seropositive. The rearrangement uses TRBV7-3 and TRBJ2-1; D uncertain. The sequencing sample was made of PBMCs. The chain's CDR3 is CASSLDPSNEQFF. CDR3 sequence (DNA): TGTGCCAGCAGCCTAGACCCATCCAATGAGCAGTTCTTC. The full variable domain, with the rest looked up from reference TRBV7-3 and TRBJ2-1, is GAGVSQTPSNKVTEKGKYVELRCDPISGHTALYWYRQSLGQGPEFLIYFQGTGAADDSGLPNDRFFAVRPEGSVSTLKIQRTERGDSAVYLCASSLDPSNEQFFGPGTRLTVL.